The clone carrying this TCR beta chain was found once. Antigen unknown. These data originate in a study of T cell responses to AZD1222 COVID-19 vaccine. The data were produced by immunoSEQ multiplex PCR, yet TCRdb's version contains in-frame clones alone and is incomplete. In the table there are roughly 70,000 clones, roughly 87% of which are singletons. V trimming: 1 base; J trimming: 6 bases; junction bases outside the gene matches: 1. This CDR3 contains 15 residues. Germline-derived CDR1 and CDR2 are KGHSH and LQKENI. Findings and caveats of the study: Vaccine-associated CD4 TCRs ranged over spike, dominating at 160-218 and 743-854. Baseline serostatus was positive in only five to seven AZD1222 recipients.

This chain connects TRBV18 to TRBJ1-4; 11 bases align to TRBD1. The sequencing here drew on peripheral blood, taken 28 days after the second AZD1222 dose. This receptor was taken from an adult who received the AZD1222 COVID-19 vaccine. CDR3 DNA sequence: TGTGCCAGCTCACCACAGGACAGGGGGCATGAAAAACTGTTTTTT. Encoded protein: CASSPQDRGHEKLFF.